A selection of T cell receptor beta chains follows, all from one sample in a study of response to subunit inactivated influenza vaccine. From the RT-PCR reads, TCRdb called clonotypes with MiXCR, one entry per CDR3 protein. Of under 750,000 distinct CDR3 sequences listed, 12% are singletons. The sequences come from PBMCs from blood, collected on the day of vaccination. These receptors all stem from a man aged 45-65 years who received an inactivated influenza vaccine. Both conserved end residues are part of each CDR3. The D gene is left open where the match is weak. Only part of the rows carry a size: once, few, many, or a class if the clone is expanded.

v_call	j_call	clone_size	d_call	cdr3_nt	cdr3_aa
TRBV5-1	TRBJ1-2	-	TRBD1	TGCGCCAGCAGCCCGGACAGGGGGACCCTTAACTATGGCTACACCTTC	CASSPDRGTLNYGYTF
TRBV12-3/TRBV12-4	TRBJ2-3	many	-	TGTGCCAGCAACATCTTGACAGCCGGAACGCAGTATTTT	CASNILTAGTQYF
TRBV10-2	TRBJ2-1	-	-	TGCGCCAGCAGTGGAGCGCCAACTTCCTACAATGAGCAGTTCTTC	CASSGAPTSYNEQFF
TRBV12-3/TRBV12-4	TRBJ2-5	few	TRBD2	TGTGCCAGCAGTTTTCGCGGGGGCCAAGAGACCCAGTACTTC	CASSFRGGQETQYF
TRBV28	TRBJ2-7	many	-	TGTGCCAGCAGGGGTAACTACGAGCAGTACTTC	CASRGNYEQYF
TRBV12-3/TRBV12-4	TRBJ1-5	few	-	TGTGCCAGCAGTTTTTTTGGGGGCAATCAGCCCCAGCATTTT	CASSFFGGNQPQHF
TRBV20-1	TRBJ1-6	few	-	TGCAGTGCTAGAAACAGTGGCAAAGTCCACTTT	CSARNSGKVHF
TRBV28	TRBJ2-3	few	TRBD2	TGTGCCAGCACCATAGCGGGGGGCCGCACAGATACGCAGTATTTT	CASTIAGGRTDTQYF
TRBV6-1	TRBJ2-1	-	TRBD2	TGTGCCAGCAGGGGAACCGGGGCTGGGAGGGTTACCTACAATGAGCAGTTCTTC	CASRGTGAGRVTYNEQFF
TRBV11-2	TRBJ2-5	few	TRBD2	TGTGCCAGCAGCTTAAATCTAGCGGGGGTGCGCCAAGAGACCCAGTACTTC	CASSLNLAGVRQETQYF
TRBV25-1	TRBJ2-1	-	TRBD2	TGTGCCAGCACCCCTAGGGCTAGCGGGAGAAATGAGAAGTTCTTC	CASTPRASGRNEKFF
TRBV4-1	TRBJ1-5	few	-	TGCGCCAGCAGTTGGGGGTTCGGGAATAGCAATCAGCCCCAGCATTTT	CASSWGFGNSNQPQHF
TRBV28	TRBJ2-7	-	TRBD2	TGTGCCAGCAGTTTATCTAGCGGCCTAGGGGAGCAGTACTTC	CASSLSSGLGEQYF
TRBV20-1	TRBJ1-2	-	-	TGCAGCCCTATTCCGGGTCGCGGGTATGGCTACACCTTC	CSPIPGRGYGYTF
TRBV5-1	TRBJ2-1	few	TRBD2	TGCGCCAGCAGCCGAATTAGCGGGAGGGGCTACAATGAGCAGTTCTTC	CASSRISGRGYNEQFF
TRBV12-3/TRBV12-4	TRBJ2-7	many	-	TGTGCCAGCAGTTCACCGTACAGTGGGGCTAACGAGCAGTACTTC	CASSSPYSGANEQYF
TRBV29-1	TRBJ2-1	few	TRBD2	TGCAGCGTTGTATCCCTAGCGGGTAGCTCCTACAATGAGCAGTTCTTC	CSVVSLAGSSYNEQFF
TRBV20-1	TRBJ2-5	many	-	TGCAGTGCTATTGGGGGCGGGGAGACCCAGTACTTC	CSAIGGGETQYF
TRBV5-1	TRBJ2-1	many	-	TGCGCCAGCAGCCCTGGGGACACCCTCTCCTACAATGAGCAGTTCTTC	CASSPGDTLSYNEQFF
TRBV4-1	TRBJ2-1	many	-	TGCGCCAGCAGCCAAGTTGGGGCAAATGAGCAGTTCTTC	CASSQVGANEQFF
TRBV6-2/TRBV6-3	TRBJ1-1	few	-	TGTGCCAGCAGTTTCGGGACACCAAATGAAGCCTTCTTT	CASSFGTPNEAFF
TRBV7-2	TRBJ2-5	few	TRBD1	TGTGCCAGCAGCTTAACGGGGACAGCCCAGTACTTC	CASSLTGTAQYF
TRBV7-9	TRBJ2-3	few	TRBD2	TGTGCCAGCAGCTTAGTCTTGGCGGGGGACACAGATACGCAGTATTTT	CASSLVLAGDTDTQYF
TRBV12-3/TRBV12-4	TRBJ1-5	few	TRBD1	TGTGCCAGCACCTGGGGGACAGGCAATCAGCCCCAGCATTTT	CASTWGTGNQPQHF
TRBV20-1	TRBJ1-1	many	-	TGCAGTGCTCCCCCGGGGTTGAACACTGAAGCTTTCTTT	CSAPPGLNTEAFF
TRBV28	TRBJ2-5	few	-	TGTGCCAGCAGACAGGGTCGGGGGACCCAGTACTTC	CASRQGRGTQYF
TRBV5-1	TRBJ2-3	few	-	TGCGCCAGCAGCTTGACGGGGGGCGGGAGAGATACGCAGTATTTT	CASSLTGGGRDTQYF
TRBV9	TRBJ2-3	few	-	TGTGCCAGCAGCGTAGCCCCCAGAGATGGAGATACGCAGTATTTT	CASSVAPRDGDTQYF
TRBV7-2	TRBJ2-5	few	-	TGTGCCAGCAGAGGAAGAACAGCTTCCTATTCTGGGACCCAGTACTTC	CASRGRTASYSGTQYF
TRBV20-1	TRBJ1-3	few	TRBD1	TGCAGTGCTATAGGGACAGCTGCTGGAAACACCATATATTTT	CSAIGTAAGNTIYF
TRBV6-2/TRBV6-3	TRBJ2-7	few	TRBD1	TGTGCCAGCATTCGGGACAGGGTTGGCGAGCAGTACTTC	CASIRDRVGEQYF
TRBV19	TRBJ2-6	few	-	TGTGCCAGTAGCCAAGCCCTGGTAGGGACGGGATCTTCGGGGGCCAACGTCCTGACTTTC	CASSQALVGTGSSGANVLTF
TRBV12-3/TRBV12-4	TRBJ2-1	many	-	TGTGCCAGCGGGACTCCGGGACTTACCCACAATGAGCAGTTCTTC	CASGTPGLTHNEQFF
TRBV5-1	TRBJ2-1	few	TRBD2	TGCGCCAGCAGCTTGGGAGGCGGGGGGGCCCGAGAGCAGTTCTTC	CASSLGGGGAREQFF
TRBV20-1	TRBJ2-3	-	-	TGCAGTGCTACCAGACCGCGAGGAGCCCTCGCAGATACGCAGTATTTT	CSATRPRGALADTQYF
TRBV12-5	TRBJ2-5	-	-	TGTGCTAGTGGAATAGGAGAAGAGACCCAGTACTTC	CASGIGEETQYF
TRBV29-1	TRBJ1-2	-	TRBD1	TGCAGCGTTGAAGGCTCCCAGGGACAGATTCTAGACGAGTATGGCTACACCTTC	CSVEGSQGQILDEYGYTF
TRBV7-2	TRBJ2-7	many	-	TGTGCCAGCAGCTTTCCAACGGTCTCCTACGAGCAGTACTTC	CASSFPTVSYEQYF
TRBV4-2	TRBJ1-1	-	-	TGTGCCAGCAGCCAAGATCCTGAGATGGAAGCTTTCTTT	CASSQDPEMEAFF
TRBV29-1	TRBJ2-4	many	-	TGCAGCGTGGGGGACGGGAACATTCAGTACTTC	CSVGDGNIQYF